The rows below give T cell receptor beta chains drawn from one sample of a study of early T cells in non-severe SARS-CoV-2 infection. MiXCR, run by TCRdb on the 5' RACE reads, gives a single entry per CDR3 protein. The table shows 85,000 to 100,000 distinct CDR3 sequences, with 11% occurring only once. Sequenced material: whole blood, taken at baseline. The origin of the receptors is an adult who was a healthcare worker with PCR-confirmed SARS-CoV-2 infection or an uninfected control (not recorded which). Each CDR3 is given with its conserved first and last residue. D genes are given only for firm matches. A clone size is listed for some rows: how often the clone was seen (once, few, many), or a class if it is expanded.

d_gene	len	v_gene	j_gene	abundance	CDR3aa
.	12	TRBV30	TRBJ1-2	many	CAWGGRSGGYTF
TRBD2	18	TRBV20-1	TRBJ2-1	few	CSAPGPLAGGTIYNEQFF
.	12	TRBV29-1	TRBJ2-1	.	CSVELRANEQFF
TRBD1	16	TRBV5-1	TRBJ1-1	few	CASSWAGTGANTEAFF
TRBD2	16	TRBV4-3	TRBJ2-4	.	CASSQEWREGRNIQYF
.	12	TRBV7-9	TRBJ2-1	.	CASSYLSSTGFF
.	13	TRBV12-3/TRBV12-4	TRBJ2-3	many	CASSLGFADTQYF
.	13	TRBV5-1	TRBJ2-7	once	CASSSMDSYEQYF
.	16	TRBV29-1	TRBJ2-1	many	CSVPQRGGISYNEQFF
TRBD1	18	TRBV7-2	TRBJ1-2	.	CASSSHDYLDRAGYGYTF
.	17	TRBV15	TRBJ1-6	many	CATSRVPGPNLNSPLHF
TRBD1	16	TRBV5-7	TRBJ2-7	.	CASSFGQADPPYEQYF
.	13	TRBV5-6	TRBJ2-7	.	CASSLTGTYEQYF
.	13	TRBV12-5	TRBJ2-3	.	CASGLVLGDTQYF
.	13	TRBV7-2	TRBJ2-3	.	CASSLALGDTQYF
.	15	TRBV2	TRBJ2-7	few	CASSEKRVSTYEQYF
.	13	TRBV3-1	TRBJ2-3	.	CASSQEESDTQYF
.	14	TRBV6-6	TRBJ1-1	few	CASSYSQGTTEAFF
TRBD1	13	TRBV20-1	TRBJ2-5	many	CSARGQGKETQYF
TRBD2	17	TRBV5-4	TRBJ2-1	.	CASSSGLAGSSYNEQFF
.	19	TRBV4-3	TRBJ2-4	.	CASSQDLGGLTLAKNIQYF
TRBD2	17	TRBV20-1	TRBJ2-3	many	CSARLAGRRGGTDTQYF
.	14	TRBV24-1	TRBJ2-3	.	CATSPGGGHDTQYF
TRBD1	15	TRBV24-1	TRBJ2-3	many	CATSDPSRGTDTQYF
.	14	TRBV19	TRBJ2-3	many	CASTPRGSTDTQYF
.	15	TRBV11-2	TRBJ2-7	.	CASSFGTPTSYEQYF
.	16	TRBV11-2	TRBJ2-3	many	CASSLVHGTPRDTQYF
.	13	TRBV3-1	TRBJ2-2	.	CASSPSYTGELFF
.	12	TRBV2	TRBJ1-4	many	CASSEGPQKLFF
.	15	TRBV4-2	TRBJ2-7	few	CASSQGGARSYEQYF
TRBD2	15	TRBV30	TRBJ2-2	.	CAWRPIAGFGGELFF
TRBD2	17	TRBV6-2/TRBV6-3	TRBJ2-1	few	CASRGTSGSLGYNEQFF
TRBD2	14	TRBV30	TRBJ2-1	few	CAWTAGGDDNEQFF
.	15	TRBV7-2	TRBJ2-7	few	CASSLDGAGSYEQYF
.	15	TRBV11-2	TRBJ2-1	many	CASSLDLGRGREQFF
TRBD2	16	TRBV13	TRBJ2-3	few	CASSLEGLAGKEAQYF
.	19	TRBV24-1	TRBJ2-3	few	CATSDFNVMTSLSTDTQYF
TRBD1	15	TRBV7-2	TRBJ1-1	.	CASSPIGQANTEAFF
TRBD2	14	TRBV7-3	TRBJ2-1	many	CASSSTSGAHEQFF
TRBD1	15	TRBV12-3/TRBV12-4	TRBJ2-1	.	CASRPDRGTYNEQFF
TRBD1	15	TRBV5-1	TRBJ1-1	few	CASRDRVTMGTEAFF
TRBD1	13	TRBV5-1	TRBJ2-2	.	CASRQGAPGELFF
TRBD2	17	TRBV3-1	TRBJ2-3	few	CASSQDRLAGGTDTQYF
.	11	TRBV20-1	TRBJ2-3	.	CSVLVADTQYF
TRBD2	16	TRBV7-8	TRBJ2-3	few	CASSLRAGGESDTQYF
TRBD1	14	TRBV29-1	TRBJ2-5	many	CSAEDREYQETQYF
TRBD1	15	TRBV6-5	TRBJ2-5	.	CASSYHGQGEETQYF
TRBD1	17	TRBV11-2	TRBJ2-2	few	CASSFDRGVFSTGELFF
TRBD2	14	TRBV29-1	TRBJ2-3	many	CSVDLAGEVDTQYF